These T cell receptor beta chains were read from a single sample in a study of OX40 agonist ivuxolimab in advanced cancers. The data were produced by immunoSEQ multiplex PCR, yet TCRdb's version contains in-frame clones alone and is incomplete. The sample has roughly 70,000 clones, 90% seen once. The sample here was CD4+ or CD8+ T cells sorted from blood, taken in a trial of the OX40 agonist ivuxolimab. The receptors stem from an adult with an advanced solid tumor such as melanoma, head and neck, liver or kidney cancer. Each CDR3 is given with its conserved first and last residue. The order of the fields is clone size, D gene, J gene, V gene, CDR3 protein, CDR3 DNA. D genes are given only for firm matches. A row's size may be missing; if present it is once, few, many or a size class.

>-|-|TRBJ1-5|TRBV6-6
CASTPNTISNQPQHF
TGTGCCAGCACCCCGAACACAATTAGCAATCAGCCCCAGCATTTT
>once|-|TRBJ1-4|TRBV2
CASSKDSLGKLFF
TGTGCCAGCAGTAAAGACAGTCTTGGGAAACTGTTTTTT
>-|-|TRBJ1-2|TRBV29-1
CSVSTTVNYGYTF
TGCAGCGTTTCAACCACGGTAAACTATGGCTACACCTTC
>-|-|TRBJ1-1|TRBV9
CASSVGRMNTEAFF
TGTGCCAGCAGCGTCGGACGGATGAACACTGAAGCTTTCTTT
>-|-|TRBJ2-5|TRBV5-1
CASTFTAPEGTQYF
TGCGCCAGCACCTTTACGGCCCCGGAGGGGACCCAGTACTTC
>-|-|TRBJ1-5|TRBV4-1
CASSQKNQPQHF
TGCGCCAGCAGCCAAAAAAATCAGCCCCAGCATTTT
>-|-|TRBJ1-2|TRBV6-5
CASSFLGAGRNGYTF
TGTGCCAGCAGTTTCCTTGGGGCGGGGCGGAATGGCTACACCTTC
>once|-|TRBJ1-1|TRBV5-3
CARISPRGKDTEAFF
TGTGCCAGAATAAGCCCCAGGGGTAAAGACACTGAAGCTTTCTTT
>-|-|TRBJ2-2|TRBV14
CASSQKLPNTGELFF
TGTGCCAGCAGCCAAAAATTGCCCAACACCGGGGAGCTGTTTTTT
>-|-|TRBJ1-6|TRBV25-1
CASSEYAGQNSPLHF
TGTGCCAGCAGTGAATATGCAGGGCAGAATTCACCCCTCCACTTT
>-|TRBD2|TRBJ2-5|TRBV30
CAWRLAGGGETQYF
TGTGCCTGGAGACTAGCGGGAGGCGGTGAGACCCAGTACTTC
>-|-|TRBJ2-2|TRBV19
CASSMPGNTGELFF
TGTGCCAGTAGTATGCCGGGGAACACCGGGGAGCTGTTTTTT
>-|-|TRBJ2-1|TRBV11-2
CASSLMPTATYNEQFF
TGTGCCAGCAGCTTAATGCCGACTGCAACCTACAATGAGCAGTTCTTC
>-|TRBD2|TRBJ2-7|TRBV5-1
CASSPSGSVYEQYF
TGCGCCAGCAGTCCAAGCGGGAGTGTCTACGAGCAGTACTTC
>-|TRBD2|TRBJ2-7|TRBV28
CASSFPPRLADSYEQYF
TGTGCCAGCAGTTTCCCCCCCAGACTAGCGGACTCCTACGAGCAGTACTTC
>-|TRBD1|TRBJ1-1|TRBV7-6
CASSPRWTGDTEAFF
TGTGCCAGCAGCCCTCGCTGGACAGGGGACACTGAAGCTTTCTTT
>once|-|TRBJ2-5|TRBV7-9
CASSLIEEERETQYF
TGTGCCAGCAGCTTAATAGAGGAGGAGAGAGAGACCCAGTACTTC
>-|-|TRBJ2-5|TRBV5-1
CASRVGEWETQYF
TGCGCCAGCAGGGTTGGGGAATGGGAGACCCAGTACTTC
>-|-|TRBJ2-7|TRBV6-1
CASTLTDYEQYF
TGTGCCAGCACTCTCACTGACTACGAGCAGTACTTC
>-|-|TRBJ2-7|TRBV2
CASSEGPGIEQYF
TGTGCCAGCAGTGAAGGACCAGGGATCGAGCAGTACTTC
>-|-|TRBJ2-3|TRBV11-3
CASSLSLEPDTQYF
TGTGCCAGCAGCTTATCCCTAGAGCCCGATACGCAGTATTTT
>-|-|TRBJ2-7|TRBV11-1
CASTLLAGRYEQYF
TGTGCCAGCACCCTCCTGGCGGGACGCTACGAGCAGTACTTC
>-|TRBD1|TRBJ1-5|TRBV27
CASAGGTGSNQPQHF
TGTGCCAGCGCAGGCGGGACAGGGAGCAATCAGCCCCAGCATTTT
>-|TRBD1|TRBJ2-7|TRBV11-3
CASSLGGGQGIEQYF
TGTGCCAGCAGCTTAGGGGGCGGACAGGGGATCGAGCAGTACTTC
>-|-|TRBJ1-2|TRBV28
CASSLWIGTSNYGYTF
TGTGCCAGCAGTTTATGGATTGGGACTTCTAACTATGGCTACACCTTC
>-|-|TRBJ2-7|TRBV7-2
CASSTQGEEQYF
TGTGCCAGCAGCACACAGGGTGAAGAGCAGTACTTC
>once|TRBD2|TRBJ2-3|TRBV11-2
CASSLGGLVSDTQYF
TGTGCCAGCAGCTTAGGAGGACTAGTTTCAGATACGCAGTATTTT
>-|-|TRBJ1-4|TRBV28
CASSSPERLFF
TGTGCCAGCAGTTCTCCCGAGAGACTGTTTTTT
>few|-|TRBJ1-1|TRBV9
CASSGGTEGTEAFF
TGTGCCAGCAGCGGGGGAACAGAGGGGACTGAAGCTTTCTTT
>-|-|TRBJ1-1|TRBV5-4
CASSLVQNIMNTEAFF
TGTGCCAGCAGCTTGGTACAGAATATTATGAACACTGAAGCTTTCTTT
>-|-|TRBJ2-3|TRBV7-9
CASTHRAKTDTQYF
TGTGCCAGCACCCACAGGGCCAAGACAGATACGCAGTATTTT
>-|-|TRBJ2-2|TRBV19
CASRRRRNTGELFF
TGTGCCAGTAGAAGACGGAGGAACACCGGGGAGCTGTTTTTT
>-|-|TRBJ1-4|TRBV28
CASSLNIGGTNEKLFF
TGTGCCAGCAGTTTAAATATCGGAGGGACTAATGAAAAACTGTTTTTT
>-|-|TRBJ2-5|TRBV20-1
CSASKETQYF
TGCAGTGCCTCCAAAGAGACCCAGTACTTC
>-|TRBD2|TRBJ2-3|TRBV29-1
CSVEAGGRVDTQYF
TGCAGCGTTGAAGCGGGAGGAAGGGTAGATACGCAGTATTTT
>-|TRBD1|TRBJ2-2|TRBV28
CASSLGGAGTGELFF
TGTGCCAGCAGTCTAGGGGGCGCGGGCACCGGGGAGCTGTTTTTT
>-|-|TRBJ2-5|TRBV2
CASSARVGLETQYF
TGTGCCAGCAGTGCCAGGGTGGGATTGGAGACCCAGTACTTC
>-|-|TRBJ2-1|TRBV7-3
CASSLYTGEQFF
TGTGCCAGCAGCTTATACACGGGTGAGCAGTTCTTC
>few|TRBD2|TRBJ2-1|TRBV7-9
CASRASGRAVEQFF
TGTGCCAGCAGGGCTAGCGGGAGGGCCGTTGAGCAGTTCTTC
>-|TRBD2|TRBJ2-1|TRBV9
CASSSSGSSYNEQFF
TGTGCCAGCAGCAGTAGCGGGAGCTCCTACAATGAGCAGTTCTTC